Here is one TCR beta chain with its context. What it binds is unknown. V lost 2 bases and J lost 5, with 13 bases in between. Germline CDR1 is MNHEY and CDR2 is SMNVEV (reference sequence). The CDR3 has 14 residues. In the sorted-subset replicate PCRs, approximately 200 ng DNA, roughly 30,000 T cell genomes, was used. Original processing methods: ImmunoSEQ only sent back junction sequences with no quality scores, so filtering was done differently. Measured with immunoSEQ multiplex PCR; TCRdb has only the in-frame clones, and not every one. The DNA gave D and trimming, while V, J and clone size come from that table. The sample has hundreds of thousands of clones, 95% seen once. This sample stems from a study of shared clonotypes between healthy human individuals. Cells designated naive CD8 were CD45RO-negative and were positively selected for CCR7, with terminally differentiated effector memory CD45RA+ cells excluded.

Study-wide findings and caveats: A small donor pool kept down the genetic and exposure-history diversity that was represented. Lower generation probabilities were found for non-shared clonotypes than for those shared by all four donors.

The gene calls are TRBV27 and TRBJ2-7; either TRBD1 or TRBD2 may fit D (5 bases each). The receptor was isolated from a woman in her 30s in good health. Input material: naive CD8+ T cells sorted from blood. CDR3 nucleotide sequence: TGTGCCAGCAGTTTAAGGGACGGAAAGAACGAGCAGTACTTC. Translating it yields CASSLRDGKNEQYF.